The clone carrying this TCR beta chain was seen a few times. Its matching antigen is unknown. Assay: immunoSEQ multiplex PCR; the TCRdb copy retains only in-frame clones and omits some. The table lists about 13,000 clones, under 40% of them singletons. The data are from a study of siplizumab effects on memory and regulatory T cells. For 6 days at 37°C, the mixed lymphocyte reaction cells were kept in coculture. The material sequenced was CFSE-low (dividing) CD8+ T cells sorted from an allogeneic mixed lymphocyte reaction. This TCR was sampled from a human donor in good health; the cells came from an allogeneic mixed lymphocyte reaction.

The CDR3 region has the DNA TGTGCCAGCGGCGGACAGGGGTTAGCCGGGGAGCTGTTTTTT. Translating it yields CASGGQGLAGELFF. The V gene is TRBV9, the J gene TRBJ2-2; 9 bases align to TRBD1. Unmatched junction bases numbered 7, after V lost 7 bases and J lost 6 bases. Looked up from germline, CDR1 is SGDLS and CDR2 is YYNGEE. The CDR3 runs to 14 residues.